The clone carrying this T cell receptor (beta chain) was recorded at least ten times. Its antigen remains unknown. Time point defined: longitudinal time-point 3. These data are taken from a study of neurological immune-mediated disorders. General study findings and limits: Phylogenetic grouping assigned the repertoires of 18 of 34 multiple sclerosis patients to a single related-CDR3 cluster, which may represent a signature.

TCRdb redid the calling of the 5' RACE reads with MiXCR, one entry per CDR3 protein. The data hold approximately 85,000 distinct CDR3 sequences, with about 4% observed a single time. This CDR3 spans 11 amino acids. CDR1 and CDR2 (germline): SGHRS, YFSETQ. Trimming cost V 5 bases and J 1 base, with 3 bases left between them. Sequencing was performed on PBMCs. The V gene is TRBV5-1, the J gene TRBJ1-1; D unclear. The source of this sequence is a woman aged 60-70 years with multiple sclerosis. The CDR3 spells CASRQNTEAFF. The CDR3 coding sequence is TGCGCCAGCAGGCAGAACACTGAAGCTTTCTTT.